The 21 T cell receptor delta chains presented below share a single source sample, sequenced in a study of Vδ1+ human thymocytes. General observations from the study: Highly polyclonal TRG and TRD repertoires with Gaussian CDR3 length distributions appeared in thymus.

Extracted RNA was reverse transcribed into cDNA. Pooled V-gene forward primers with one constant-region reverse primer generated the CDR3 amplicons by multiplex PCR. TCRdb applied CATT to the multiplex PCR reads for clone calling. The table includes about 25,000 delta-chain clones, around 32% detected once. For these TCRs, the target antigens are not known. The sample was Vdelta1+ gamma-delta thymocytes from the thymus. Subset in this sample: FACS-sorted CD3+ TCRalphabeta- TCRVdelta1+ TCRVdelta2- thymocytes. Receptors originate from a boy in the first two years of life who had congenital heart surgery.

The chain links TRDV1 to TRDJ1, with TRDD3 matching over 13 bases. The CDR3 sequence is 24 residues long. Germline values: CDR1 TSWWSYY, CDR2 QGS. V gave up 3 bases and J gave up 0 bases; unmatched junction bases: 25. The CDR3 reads CALGDYSTLPTSRTGGYDTDKLIF. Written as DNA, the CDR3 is TGTGCTCTTGGGGACTACTCGACCCTTCCTACGTCCCGTACTGGGGGATACGACACCGATAAACTCATCTTT.

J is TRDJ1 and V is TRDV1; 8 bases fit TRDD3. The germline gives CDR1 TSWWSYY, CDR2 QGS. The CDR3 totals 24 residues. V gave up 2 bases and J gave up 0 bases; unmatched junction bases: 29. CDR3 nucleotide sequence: TGTGCTCTTGGGGAAAATTCCCCCCCTTCCGCTCGTACTGCGGGATACGGGGACACCGATAAACTCATCTTT. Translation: CALGENSPPSARTAGYGDTDKLIF.

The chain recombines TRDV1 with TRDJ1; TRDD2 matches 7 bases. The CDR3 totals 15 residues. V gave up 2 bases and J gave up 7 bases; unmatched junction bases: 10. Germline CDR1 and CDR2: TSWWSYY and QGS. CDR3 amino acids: CALGEGFLPQSKLIF. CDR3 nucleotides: TGTGCTCTTGGGGAAGGGTTCCTACCCCAGAGTAAACTCATCTTT.

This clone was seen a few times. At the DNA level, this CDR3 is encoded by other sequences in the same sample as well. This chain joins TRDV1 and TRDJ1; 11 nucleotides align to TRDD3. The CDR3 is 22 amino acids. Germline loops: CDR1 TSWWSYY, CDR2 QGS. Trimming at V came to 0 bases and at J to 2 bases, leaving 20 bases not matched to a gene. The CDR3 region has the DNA TGTGCTCTTGGGGAACTACGGCTTCCTATATCTTTTGGGGGATACGTTACCGATAAACTCATCTTT. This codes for CALGELRLPISFGGYVTDKLIF.

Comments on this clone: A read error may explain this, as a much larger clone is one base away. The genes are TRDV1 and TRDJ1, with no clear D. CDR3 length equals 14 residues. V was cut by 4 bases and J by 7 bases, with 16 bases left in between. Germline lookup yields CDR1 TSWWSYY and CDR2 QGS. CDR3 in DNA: TGTGCTCTTGGGGGTCGGATCCATCTCCGTAAACTCATCTTT. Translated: CALGGRIHLRKLIF.

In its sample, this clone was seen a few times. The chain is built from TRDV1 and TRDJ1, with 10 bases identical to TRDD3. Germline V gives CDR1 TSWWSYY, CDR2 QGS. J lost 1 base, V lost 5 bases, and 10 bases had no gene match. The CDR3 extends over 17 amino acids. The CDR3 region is CALGTEEGDTRTDKLIF. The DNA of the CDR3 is TGTGCTCTTGGGACGGAGGAGGGGGATACGCGCACCGATAAACTCATCTTT.

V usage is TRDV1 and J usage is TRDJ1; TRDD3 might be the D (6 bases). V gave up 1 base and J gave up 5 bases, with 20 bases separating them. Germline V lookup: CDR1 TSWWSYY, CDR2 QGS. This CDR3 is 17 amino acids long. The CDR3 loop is CALGEPSYQYWADKLIF. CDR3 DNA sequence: TGTGCTCTTGGGGAACCCTCCTATCAGTACTGGGCGGATAAACTCATCTTT.

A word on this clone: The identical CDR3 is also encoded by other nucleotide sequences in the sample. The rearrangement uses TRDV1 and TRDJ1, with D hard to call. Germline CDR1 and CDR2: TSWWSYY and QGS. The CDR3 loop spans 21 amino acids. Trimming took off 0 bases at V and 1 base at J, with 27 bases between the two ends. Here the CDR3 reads CALGELVWPPVRPTPTDKLIF. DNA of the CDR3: TGTGCTCTTGGGGAACTAGTATGGCCCCCGGTACGCCCGACGCCCACCGATAAACTCATCTTT.

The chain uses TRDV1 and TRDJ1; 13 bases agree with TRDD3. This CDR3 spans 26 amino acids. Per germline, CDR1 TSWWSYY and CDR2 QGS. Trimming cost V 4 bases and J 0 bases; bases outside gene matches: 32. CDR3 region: CALGGLPRVLGDTRIENAPNTDKLIF. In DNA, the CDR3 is TGTGCTCTTGGGGGCCTCCCTCGCGTACTGGGGGATACGCGTATTGAGAACGCTCCTAACACCGATAAACTCATCTTT.

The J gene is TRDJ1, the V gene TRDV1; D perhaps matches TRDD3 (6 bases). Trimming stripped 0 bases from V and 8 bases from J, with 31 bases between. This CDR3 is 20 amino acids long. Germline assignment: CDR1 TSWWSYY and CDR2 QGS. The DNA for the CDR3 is TGTGCTCTTGGGGAACTAGGAGCACGGGCTGGGGCTACGTTATCGGGGAAACTCATCTTT. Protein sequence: CALGELGARAGATLSGKLIF.

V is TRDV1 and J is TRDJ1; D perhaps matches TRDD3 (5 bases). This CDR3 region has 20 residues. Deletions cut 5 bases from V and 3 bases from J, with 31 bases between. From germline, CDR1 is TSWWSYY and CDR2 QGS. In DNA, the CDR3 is TGTGCTCTTGGGCCAACCACCATTCCCACTCTCGGGGGTTACGCCGATAAACTCATCTTT. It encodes CALGPTTIPTLGGYADKLIF.

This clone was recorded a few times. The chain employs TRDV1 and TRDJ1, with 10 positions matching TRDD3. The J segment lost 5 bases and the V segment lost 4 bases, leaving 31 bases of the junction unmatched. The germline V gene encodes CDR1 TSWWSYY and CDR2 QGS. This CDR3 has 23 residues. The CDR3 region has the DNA TGTGCTCTTGGGGTACCCCGTGCCTCCACCCATACTGGGGGATTACGGCTTAGGGATAAACTCATCTTT. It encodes CALGVPRASTHTGGLRLRDKLIF.

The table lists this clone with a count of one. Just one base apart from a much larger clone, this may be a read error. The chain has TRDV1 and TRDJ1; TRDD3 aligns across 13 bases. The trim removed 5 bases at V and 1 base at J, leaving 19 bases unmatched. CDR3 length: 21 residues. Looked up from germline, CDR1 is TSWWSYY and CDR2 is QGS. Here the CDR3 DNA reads TGTGCTCTTGGGCAGACTTTCCCCCCTGTACTGGGGGATACGTCCACCGATAAACTCATCTTT. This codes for CALGQTFPPVLGDTSTDKLIF.

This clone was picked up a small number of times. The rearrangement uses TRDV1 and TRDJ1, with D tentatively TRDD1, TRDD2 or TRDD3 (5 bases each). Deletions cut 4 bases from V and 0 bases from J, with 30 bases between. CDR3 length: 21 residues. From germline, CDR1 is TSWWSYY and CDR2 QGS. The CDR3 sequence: CALGARLLRRSGVIDTDKLIF. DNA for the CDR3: TGTGCTCTTGGGGCCCGCCTTCTCCGACGCTCGGGGGTAATAGACACCGATAAACTCATCTTT.

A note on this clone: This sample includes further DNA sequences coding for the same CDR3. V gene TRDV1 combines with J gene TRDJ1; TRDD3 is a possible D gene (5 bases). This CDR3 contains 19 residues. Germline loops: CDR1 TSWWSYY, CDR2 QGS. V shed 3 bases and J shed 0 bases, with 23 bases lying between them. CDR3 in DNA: TGTGCTCTTGGGGAGAGGATTGTGGGGTATGGCCGGTACACCGATAAACTCATCTTT. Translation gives CALGERIVGYGRYTDKLIF.

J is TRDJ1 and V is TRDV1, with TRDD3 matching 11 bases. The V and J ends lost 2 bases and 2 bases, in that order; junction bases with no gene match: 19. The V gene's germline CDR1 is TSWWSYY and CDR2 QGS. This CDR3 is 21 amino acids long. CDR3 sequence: CALGEKVVGSGGYQFTDKLIF. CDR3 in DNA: TGTGCTCTTGGGGAAAAAGTAGTGGGGTCTGGGGGATACCAATTTACCGATAAACTCATCTTT.

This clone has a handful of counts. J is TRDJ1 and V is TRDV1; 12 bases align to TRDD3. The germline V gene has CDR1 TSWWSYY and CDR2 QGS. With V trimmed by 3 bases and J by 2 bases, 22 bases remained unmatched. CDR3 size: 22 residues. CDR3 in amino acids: CALGDHSLYVVSGGYETDKLIF. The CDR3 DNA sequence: TGTGCTCTTGGGGATCATTCCCTATACGTAGTGTCTGGGGGATACGAGACCGATAAACTCATCTTT.

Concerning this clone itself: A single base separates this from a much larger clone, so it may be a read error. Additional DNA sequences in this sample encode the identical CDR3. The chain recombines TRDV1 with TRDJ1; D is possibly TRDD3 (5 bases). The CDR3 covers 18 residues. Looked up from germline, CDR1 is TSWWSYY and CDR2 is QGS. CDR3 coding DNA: TGCGCTCTTGGGGAACCCCCCACCGGGTACCATAGGACCGATAAACTCATCTTT. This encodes CALGEPPTGYHRTDKLIF.

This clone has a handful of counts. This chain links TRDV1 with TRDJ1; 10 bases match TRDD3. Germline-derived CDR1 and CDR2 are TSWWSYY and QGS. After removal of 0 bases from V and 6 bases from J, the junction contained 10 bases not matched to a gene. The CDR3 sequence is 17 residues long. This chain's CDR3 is CALGELGLRTGGYKLIF. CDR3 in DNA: TGTGCTCTTGGGGAACTGGGACTGCGTACTGGGGGATATAAACTCATCTTT.

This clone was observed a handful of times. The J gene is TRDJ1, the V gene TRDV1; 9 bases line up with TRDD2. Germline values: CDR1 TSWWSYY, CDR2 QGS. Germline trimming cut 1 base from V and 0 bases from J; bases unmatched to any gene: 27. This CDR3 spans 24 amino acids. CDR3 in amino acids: CALGEPRGPSYVGREPSYTDKLIF. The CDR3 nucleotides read TGTGCTCTTGGGGAACCAAGAGGGCCTTCCTACGTCGGGCGCGAGCCTTCGTACACCGATAAACTCATCTTT.

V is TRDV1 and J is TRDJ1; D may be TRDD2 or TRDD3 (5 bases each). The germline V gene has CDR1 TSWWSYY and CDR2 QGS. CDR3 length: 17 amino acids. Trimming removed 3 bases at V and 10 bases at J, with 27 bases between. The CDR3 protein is CALGEVALRLGGVRLIF. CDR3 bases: TGTGCTCTTGGGGAGGTAGCCCTACGCCTCGGGGGGGTAAGACTCATCTTT.